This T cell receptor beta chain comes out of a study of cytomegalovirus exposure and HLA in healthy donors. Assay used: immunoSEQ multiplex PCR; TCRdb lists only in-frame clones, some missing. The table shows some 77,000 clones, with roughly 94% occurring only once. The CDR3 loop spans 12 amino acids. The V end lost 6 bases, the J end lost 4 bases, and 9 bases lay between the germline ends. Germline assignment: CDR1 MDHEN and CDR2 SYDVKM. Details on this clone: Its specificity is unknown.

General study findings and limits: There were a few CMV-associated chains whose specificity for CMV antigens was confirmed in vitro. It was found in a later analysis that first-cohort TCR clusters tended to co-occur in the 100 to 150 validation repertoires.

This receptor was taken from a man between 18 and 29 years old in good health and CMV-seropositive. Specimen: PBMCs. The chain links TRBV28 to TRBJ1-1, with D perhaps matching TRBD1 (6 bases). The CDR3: CASSSGVTEAFF. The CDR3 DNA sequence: TGTGCCAGCAGCTCAGGGGTCACTGAAGCTTTCTTT.